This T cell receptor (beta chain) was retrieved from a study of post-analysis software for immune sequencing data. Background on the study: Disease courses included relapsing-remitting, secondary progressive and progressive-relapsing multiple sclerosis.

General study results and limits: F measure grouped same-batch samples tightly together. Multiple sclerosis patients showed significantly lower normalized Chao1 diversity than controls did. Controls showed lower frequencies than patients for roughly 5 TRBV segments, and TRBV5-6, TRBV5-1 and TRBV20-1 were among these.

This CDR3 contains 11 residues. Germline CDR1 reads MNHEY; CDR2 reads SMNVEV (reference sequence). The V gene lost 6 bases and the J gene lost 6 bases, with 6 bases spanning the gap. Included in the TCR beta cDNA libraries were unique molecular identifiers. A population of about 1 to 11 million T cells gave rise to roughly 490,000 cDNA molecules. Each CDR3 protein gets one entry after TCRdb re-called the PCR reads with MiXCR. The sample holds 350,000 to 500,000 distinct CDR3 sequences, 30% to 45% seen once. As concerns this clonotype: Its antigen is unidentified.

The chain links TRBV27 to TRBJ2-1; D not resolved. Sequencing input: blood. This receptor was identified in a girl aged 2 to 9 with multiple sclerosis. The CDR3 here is CASSYINEQFF. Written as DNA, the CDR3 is TGTGCCAGCAGCTACATCAATGAGCAGTTCTTC.